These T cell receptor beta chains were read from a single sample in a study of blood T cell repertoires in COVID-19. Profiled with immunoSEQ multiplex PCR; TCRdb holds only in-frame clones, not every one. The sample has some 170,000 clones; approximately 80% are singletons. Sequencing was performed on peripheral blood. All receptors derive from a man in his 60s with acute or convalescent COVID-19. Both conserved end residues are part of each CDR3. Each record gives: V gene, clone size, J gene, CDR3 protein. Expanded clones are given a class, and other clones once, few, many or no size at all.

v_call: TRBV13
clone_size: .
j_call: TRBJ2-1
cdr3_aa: CASSLARANEQFF

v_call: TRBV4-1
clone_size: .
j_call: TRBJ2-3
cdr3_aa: CASRMLEADTQYF

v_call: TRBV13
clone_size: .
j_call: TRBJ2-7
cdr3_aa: CASSLGAVDYEQYF

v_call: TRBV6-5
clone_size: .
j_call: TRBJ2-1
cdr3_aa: CASGLLAPYNEQFF

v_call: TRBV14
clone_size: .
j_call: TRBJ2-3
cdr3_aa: CASSQVRTGKDTQYF

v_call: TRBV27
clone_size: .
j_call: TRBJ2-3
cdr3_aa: CASSLWDRGLPTDTQYF

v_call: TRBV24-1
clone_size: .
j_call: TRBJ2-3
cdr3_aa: CATSAWDRVADTQYF

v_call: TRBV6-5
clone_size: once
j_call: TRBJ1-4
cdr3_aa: CASSFTRDSEKLFF

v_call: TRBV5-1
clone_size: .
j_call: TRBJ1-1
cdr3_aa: CASSSNRGLEAFF

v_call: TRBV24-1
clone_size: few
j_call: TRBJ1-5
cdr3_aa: CATSDPYGGRVEVQHF

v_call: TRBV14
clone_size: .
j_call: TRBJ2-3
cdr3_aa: CASSQVVRGKGTDTQYF

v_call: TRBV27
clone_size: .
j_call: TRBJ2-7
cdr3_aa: CASSTWDRADDPEQYF

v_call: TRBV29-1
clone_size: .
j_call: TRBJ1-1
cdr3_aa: CSVLPHGRRDTEAFF

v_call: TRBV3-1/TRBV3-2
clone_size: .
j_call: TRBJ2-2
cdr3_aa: CASSPLSVAGFNTGELFF

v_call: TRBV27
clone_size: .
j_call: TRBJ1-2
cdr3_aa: CASSLTSDRRYGYTF